This TCR beta chain was recovered during a study of blood T cell repertoires in COVID-19. Study-wide background: Sources were T cells, B-cell-depleted T cells, or PBMCs; the material itself was cDNA or gDNA.

V shed 0 bases, J shed 5 bases, and the junction held 4 bases outside the gene matches. The CDR3 sequence is 15 residues long. CDR1 is MGHRA and CDR2 is YSYEKL in the germline V gene. How the authors handled the data: Reference gene primer amplification in the assay estimated nucleated cell counts. Data came from immunoSEQ multiplex PCR; TCRdb stores just in-frame clones and leaves some out. That table supplies the V and J calls and clone size; D and trimming were determined from the DNA. The sample carries roughly 60,000 clones, about 90% recorded once. Specimen: peripheral blood. The gene calls are TRBV4-1 and TRBJ2-5; TRBD1 aligns across 9 bases. The sequence derives from a man between 60 and 75 years old with active COVID-19. The CDR3 DNA reads TGCGCCAGCAGCCAAGACGGGACAGGGATTGAGACCCAGTACTTC. Translating gives CASSQDGTGIETQYF.